This entry lists 11 T cell receptor beta chains sequenced from one sample in a study of beta chain features in type 1 diabetes. General study results and limits: When Type 1 diabetes patients were examined, their TCRB CDR3s proved moderately but significantly shorter in all four CD4+ subsets.

Their antigen targets remain unknown. Reverse transcribing all isolated RNA meant expressed TCRB transcripts were sequenced. Profiled with immunoSEQ multiplex PCR; TCRdb holds only in-frame clones, not every one. The table includes 600,000 to 750,000 clones, roughly 12% detected once. Sequencing used naive CD4+ T cells from blood. The receptors come from a man aged 25 to 40 with type 1 diabetes.

V is TRBV6-5 and J is TRBJ2-7, with D maybe TRBD2 (7 bases). CDR3 length: 11 residues. V lost 6 bases and J lost 6, with 9 bases in between. Per the germline V gene, CDR1 is MNHEY and CDR2 is SVGAGI. This CDR3 is CASRRGGEQYF. The CDR3 bases are TGTGCCAGCAGGAGGGGGGGCGAGCAGTACTTC.

DNA for the CDR3: TGTGCCAGCAACCTCCCGGGGGTGAGCGAGCAGTACTTC. Protein sequence: CASNLPGVSEQYF. The chain uses TRBV28 and TRBJ2-7; perhaps TRBD2 as D (6 bases). Germline V gene lookup returns CDR1 MDHEN and CDR2 SYDVKM. The CDR3 is 13 residues long. Trimming shortened V by 7 bases and J by 6 bases, and 16 bases separated the two germline ends.

This clone came up a few times. This chain uses TRBV4-3 with TRBJ2-1; 8 positions agree with TRBD1. Germline lookup yields CDR1 LGHNA and CDR2 YSLEER. V lost 1 base to trimming and J lost 4 bases; unmatched junction nucleotides: 0. CDR3 length: 14 residues. Here the CDR3 DNA reads TGCGCCAGCAGCCAAGGGACAGGGTACAATGAGCAGTTCTTC. Its translation: CASSQGTGYNEQFF.

This clone was seen only a few times. The chain links TRBV29-1 to TRBJ1-1, with 8 bases fitting TRBD1. The V segment lost 2 bases and the J segment 4 bases; nucleotides outside the gene matches: 6. The CDR3 is 14 amino acids. CDR1 and CDR2 from the germline V gene are SQVTM and ANQGSEA. CDR3 in DNA: TGCAGCGTTGAACAGGACAGGGTGAGCACTGAAGCTTTCTTT. It translates to CSVEQDRVSTEAFF.

The chain carries TRBV6-1 and TRBJ1-2, with D unclear. The CDR3 sequence is 13 residues long. The V and J ends lost 2 bases and 8 bases respectively, with 12 bases between them. Germline lookup yields CDR1 MNHNS and CDR2 SASEGT. CDR3 in amino acids: CASSENNNSGYTF. CDR3 coding DNA: TGTGCCAGCAGTGAAAACAATAATTCCGGCTACACCTTC.

This clone occurred a few times. The chain employs TRBV28 and TRBJ1-2; D is uncertain. Per germline, CDR1 MDHEN and CDR2 SYDVKM. The CDR3 length is 12 residues. The V gene lost 5 bases and the J gene lost 3 bases, with 7 bases spanning the gap. In nucleotides, the CDR3 is TGTGCCAGCAGTGTCGAGGACTATGGCTACACCTTC. Its protein is CASSVEDYGYTF.

The rearrangement uses TRBV5-1 and TRBJ2-2; no reliable D call. Trimming took 3 bases from V and 4 from J, leaving 13 bases between them. CDR1 and CDR2 from the germline V gene are SGHRS and YFSETQ. The CDR3 sequence is 15 residues long. The CDR3 DNA reads TGCGCCAGCAGCTCCGGTAAAACGCCCACCGGGGAGCTGTTTTTT. It yields the protein CASSSGKTPTGELFF.

This clone came up a few times. In DNA, the CDR3 is TGCGCCAGCAGCTTGCTCGCAGGGGTTGACTATGAGCAGTTCTTC. As protein: CASSLLAGVDYEQFF. The rearrangement joins TRBV5-1 to TRBJ2-1; D may be TRBD1 (6 bases). V lost 1 base and J 8 bases, leaving 16 bases between the germline ends. Germline-derived CDR1 and CDR2 are SGHRS and YFSETQ. This CDR3 comprises 15 residues.

This clone has a handful of counts. The chain uses TRBV7-7 and TRBJ2-7; 7 nucleotides align to TRBD1. The CDR3 is made up of 13 amino acids. Germline CDR1 SSHAT, CDR2 FNYEAQ (reference sequence). V dropped 5 bases and J dropped 5; count of bases not matched to a gene: 6. In nucleotides, the CDR3 is TGTGCCAGCAGCCGGGACAGCCACGACGAGCAGTACTTC. It encodes CASSRDSHDEQYF.

This clone has only a few counts. The chain joins TRBV28 to TRBJ1-2, with D unresolved. V gave up 6 bases and J gave up 6 bases, with 14 bases separating them. Germline assignment: CDR1 MDHEN and CDR2 SYDVKM. This CDR3 comprises 13 residues. The CDR3 spells CASRSLGINGYTF. The CDR3 DNA reads as TGTGCCAGCAGGAGTTTGGGGATTAATGGCTACACCTTC.

This clone has a handful of counts. The chain uses TRBV6-1 and TRBJ2-7; no clear D. Trimming shortened V by 3 bases and J by 12 bases, and 15 bases separated the two germline ends. The CDR3 is 12 residues long. Germline V CDR1 and CDR2: MNHNS, SASEGT. The CDR3 is CASSDETGPGYF. The CDR3 DNA follows: TGTGCCAGCAGTGACGAGACCGGCCCGGGGTACTTC.